Below, one T cell receptor beta chain is given with its context. Its antigen remains undetermined. Base quality data are lacking; no much larger clone is found one base away. This entry belongs to a study of technical replicates of blood from a handful of donors (dated by TCRdb to 2016 to 2017). To prepare the library, the immunoSEQ multiplex PCR assay was applied. Not all clones reach the TCRdb copy of this immuneACCESS table, which keeps in-frame sequences only. Checked studies attribute under half of the gap to unresolved V genes and leave the rest unexplained. The sample table holds about 61,000 clones, of which approximately 97% were seen once. The ten most abundant clones make up around 0.19% of the sample. From V the trimming removes 5 bases and from J it removes 0 bases, while the gene matches leave 8 bases of the junction unaccounted for. Reading the germline V gene gives CDR1 SGHTA and CDR2 FQGNSA. From the cysteine up to the phenylalanine, the CDR3 has a length of 17 residues. Of all the DNA, just the CDR3 is kept, 51 bases in frame from base 1.

This TCR derives from a human donor in good health. The sample taken for sequencing was T cells isolated from PBMCs. The receptor chain draws on TRBV7-2 and TRBJ2-3; TRBD2 matches 10 bases in the middle. The nucleotide sequence is given as TGTGCCAGCAGCGCAGGACTAGCGGAATTTAGCACAGATACGCAGTATTTT. Its protein product is CASSAGLAEFSTDTQYF.